The entry that follows covers one T cell receptor beta chain sequence. The sample holds many counts of this clonotype. This clone's antigen is unknown. Nothing much larger sits one base from this clone, and base qualities are not available. Spanning cysteine to phenylalanine, the CDR3 consists of 18 amino acids. Just CDR3 DNA is preserved here, 54 bases in frame from base 1. V is cut by 4 bases and J by 4 bases, and the space between the germline ends is 23 bases. Looking up the germline V gene (reference sequence) yields CDR1 LGHDT and CDR2 YNNKEL. The source of the sample is a study of T cells of healthy individuals (dated by TCRdb to the late 2010s). Receptors were amplified or captured by 5' RACE. The reads were generated on an Illumina MiSeq. The raw public reads went through TCRdb reprocessing: fastp at Q25, MiXCR clone calling, in-frame beta chains kept. When rows share a CDR3 protein, they turn into one entry using the most common DNA and genes. The table for this sample lists approximately 58,000 distinct CDR3 sequences; over 12% of them were counted only once. The ten largest clones represent roughly 15% of the sample.

The chain links TRBV3-1 with TRBJ1-3, with the D gene uncertain. The receptor was derived from a human donor in good health. CDR3 sequence: CASSPVGGLGYQGNTIYF. The base sequence is TGTGCCAGCAGCCCCGTAGGAGGGCTGGGGTATCAGGGAAACACCATATATTTT.